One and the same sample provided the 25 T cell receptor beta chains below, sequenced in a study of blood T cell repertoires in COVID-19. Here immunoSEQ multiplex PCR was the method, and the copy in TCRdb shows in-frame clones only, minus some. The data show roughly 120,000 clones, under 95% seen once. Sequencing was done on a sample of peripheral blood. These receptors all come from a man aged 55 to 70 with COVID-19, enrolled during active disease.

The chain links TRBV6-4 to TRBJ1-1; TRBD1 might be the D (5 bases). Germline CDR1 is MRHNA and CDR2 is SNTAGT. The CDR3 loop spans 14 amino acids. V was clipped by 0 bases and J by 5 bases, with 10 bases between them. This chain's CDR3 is CASSDSSRGTEAFF. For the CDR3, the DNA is TGTGCCAGCAGTGACTCGAGTCGGGGGACTGAAGCTTTCTTT.

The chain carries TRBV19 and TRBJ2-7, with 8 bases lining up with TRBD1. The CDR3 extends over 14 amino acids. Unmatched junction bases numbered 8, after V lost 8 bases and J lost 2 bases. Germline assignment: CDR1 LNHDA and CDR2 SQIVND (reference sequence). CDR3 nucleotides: TGTGCCAGTGGGGCGGACAGGGCCCCCTACGAGCAGTACTTC. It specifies CASGADRAPYEQYF.

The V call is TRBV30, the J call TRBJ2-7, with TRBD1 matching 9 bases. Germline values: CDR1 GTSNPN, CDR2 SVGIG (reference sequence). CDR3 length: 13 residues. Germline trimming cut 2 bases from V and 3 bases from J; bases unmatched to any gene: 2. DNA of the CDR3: TGTGCCTGGAGTCGGGACAGGGTCTACGAGCAGTACTTC. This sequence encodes CAWSRDRVYEQYF.

The CDR3 DNA is TGTGCCAGCAGACCTCGGGAGAATGAGCAGTTCTTC. Protein: CASRPRENEQFF. This chain connects TRBV12-3 or TRBV12-4 to TRBJ2-1; possible D gene TRBD2, 6 bases. Trimming left V 6 bases short and J 7 bases short, with 10 bases between. The length of the CDR3 is 12 residues.

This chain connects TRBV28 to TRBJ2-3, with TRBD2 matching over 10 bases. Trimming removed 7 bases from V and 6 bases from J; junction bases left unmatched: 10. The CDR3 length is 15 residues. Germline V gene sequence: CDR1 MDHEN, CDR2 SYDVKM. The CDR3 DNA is TGTGCCAGCACCGACAGCGGGGGGGGTTCGGATACGCAGTATTTT. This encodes CASTDSGGGSDTQYF.

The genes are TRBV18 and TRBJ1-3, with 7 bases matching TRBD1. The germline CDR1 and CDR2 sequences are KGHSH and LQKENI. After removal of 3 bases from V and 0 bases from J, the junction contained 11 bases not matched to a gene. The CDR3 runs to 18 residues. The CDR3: CASSPSHETGSSGNTIYF. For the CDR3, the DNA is TGTGCCAGCTCACCCTCCCACGAGACAGGGAGCTCTGGAAACACCATATATTTT.

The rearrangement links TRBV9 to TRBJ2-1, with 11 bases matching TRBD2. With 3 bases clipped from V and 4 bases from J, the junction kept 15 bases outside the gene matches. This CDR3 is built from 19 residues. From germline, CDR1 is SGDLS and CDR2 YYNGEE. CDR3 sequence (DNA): TGTGCCAGCAGCGAACTAGCGGGAGCAAGAGGCGTACAATACAATGAGCAGTTCTTC. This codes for CASSELAGARGVQYNEQFF.

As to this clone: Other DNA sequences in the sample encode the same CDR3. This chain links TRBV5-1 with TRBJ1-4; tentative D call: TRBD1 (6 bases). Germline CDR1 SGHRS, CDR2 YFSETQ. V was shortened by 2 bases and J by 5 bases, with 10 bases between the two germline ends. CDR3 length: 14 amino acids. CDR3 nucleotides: TGCGCCAGCAGCTTAGGGCAGGGGAATGAAAAACTGTTTTTT. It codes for CASSLGQGNEKLFF. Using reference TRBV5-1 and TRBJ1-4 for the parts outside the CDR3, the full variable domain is KAGVTQTPRYLIKTRGQQVTLSCSPISGHRSVSWYQQTPGQGLQFLFEYFSETQRNKGNFPGRFSGRQFSNSRSEMNVSTLELGDSALYLCASSLGQGNEKLFFGSGTQLSVL.

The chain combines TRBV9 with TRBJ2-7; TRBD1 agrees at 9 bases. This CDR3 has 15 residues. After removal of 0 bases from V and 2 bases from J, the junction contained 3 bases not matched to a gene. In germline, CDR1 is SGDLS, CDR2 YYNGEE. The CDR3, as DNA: TGTGCCAGCAGCGTAGGGGACAGGGTGACCTACGAGCAGTACTTC. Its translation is CASSVGDRVTYEQYF.

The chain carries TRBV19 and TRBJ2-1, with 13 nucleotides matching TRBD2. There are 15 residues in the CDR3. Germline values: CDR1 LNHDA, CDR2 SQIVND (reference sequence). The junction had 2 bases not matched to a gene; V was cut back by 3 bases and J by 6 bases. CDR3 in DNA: TGTGCCAGTAGTATCAGGACTAGCGGGAGCAATGAGCAGTTCTTC. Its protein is CASSIRTSGSNEQFF.

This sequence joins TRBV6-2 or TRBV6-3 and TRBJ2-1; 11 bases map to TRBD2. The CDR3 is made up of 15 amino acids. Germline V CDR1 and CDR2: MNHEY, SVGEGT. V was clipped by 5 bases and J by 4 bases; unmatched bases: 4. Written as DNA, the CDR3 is TGTGCCAGCAGTGCCGGGACTAGCGGTTACAATGAGCAGTTCTTC. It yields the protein CASSAGTSGYNEQFF.

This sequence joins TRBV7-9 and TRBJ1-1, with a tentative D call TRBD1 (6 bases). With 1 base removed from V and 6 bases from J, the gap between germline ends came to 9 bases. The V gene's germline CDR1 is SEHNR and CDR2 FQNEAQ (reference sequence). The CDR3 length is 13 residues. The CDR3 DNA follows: TGTGCCAGCAGCTTAGAACAGGGCTCTGAAGCTTTCTTT. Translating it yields CASSLEQGSEAFF.

The CDR3 bases are TGCGCCAGCAGCCCAGACAGGGGTATAGCCAAAAACATTCAGTACTTC. Translated, it gives CASSPDRGIAKNIQYF. The gene calls are TRBV5-1 and TRBJ2-4, with TRBD1 matching 8 bases. This CDR3 is 16 amino acids long. Germline trimming cut 4 bases from V and 0 bases from J; bases unmatched to any gene: 6. The germline V gene encodes CDR1 SGHRS and CDR2 YFSETQ.

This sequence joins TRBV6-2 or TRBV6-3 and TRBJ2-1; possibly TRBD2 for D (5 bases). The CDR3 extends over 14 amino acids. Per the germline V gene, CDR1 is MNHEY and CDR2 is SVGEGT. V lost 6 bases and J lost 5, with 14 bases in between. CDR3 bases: TGTGCCAGCAGCCTCCCAAGCGGAAACAATGAGCAGTTCTTC. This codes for CASSLPSGNNEQFF.

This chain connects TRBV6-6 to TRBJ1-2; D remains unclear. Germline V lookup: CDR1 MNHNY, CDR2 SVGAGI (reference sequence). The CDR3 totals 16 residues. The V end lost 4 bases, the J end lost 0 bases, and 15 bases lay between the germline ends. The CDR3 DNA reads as TGTGCCAGCAGTTCCACTGGCAGCGAAGCTAACTATGGCTACACCTTC. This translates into CASSSTGSEANYGYTF.

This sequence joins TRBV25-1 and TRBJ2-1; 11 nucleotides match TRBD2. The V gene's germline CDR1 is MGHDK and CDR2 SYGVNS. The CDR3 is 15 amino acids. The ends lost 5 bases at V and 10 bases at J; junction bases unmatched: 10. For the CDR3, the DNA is TGTGCCAGCAGTAATAGCGGGAGGGCGTCTGCGGAGCAGTTCTTC. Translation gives CASSNSGRASAEQFF.

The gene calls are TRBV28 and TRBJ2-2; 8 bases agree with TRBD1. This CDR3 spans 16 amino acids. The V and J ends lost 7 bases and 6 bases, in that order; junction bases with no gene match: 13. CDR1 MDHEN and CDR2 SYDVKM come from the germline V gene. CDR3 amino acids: CASTTTDREMSGELFF. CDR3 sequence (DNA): TGTGCCAGCACCACCACGGACAGGGAGATGTCCGGGGAGCTGTTTTTT.

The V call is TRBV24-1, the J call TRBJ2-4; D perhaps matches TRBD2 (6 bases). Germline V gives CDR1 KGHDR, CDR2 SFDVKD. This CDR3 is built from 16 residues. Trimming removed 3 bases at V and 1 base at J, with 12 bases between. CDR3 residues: CATSDGGTWAKNIQYF. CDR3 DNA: TGTGCCACCAGTGATGGGGGGACTTGGGCCAAAAACATTCAGTACTTC.

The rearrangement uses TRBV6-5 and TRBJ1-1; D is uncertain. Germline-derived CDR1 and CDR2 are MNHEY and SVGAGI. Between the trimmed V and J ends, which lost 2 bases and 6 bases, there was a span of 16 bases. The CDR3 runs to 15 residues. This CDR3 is CASSYHTRYLPEAFF. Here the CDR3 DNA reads TGTGCCAGCAGTTACCATACGCGGTACCTGCCTGAAGCTTTCTTT.

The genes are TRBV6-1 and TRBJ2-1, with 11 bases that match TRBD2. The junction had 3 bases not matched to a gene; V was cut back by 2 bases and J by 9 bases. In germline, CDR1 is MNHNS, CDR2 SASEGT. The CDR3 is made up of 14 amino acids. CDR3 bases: TGTGCCAGCAGTGAACTAGCGGGAGGCGGTGAGCAGTTCTTC. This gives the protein CASSELAGGGEQFF.

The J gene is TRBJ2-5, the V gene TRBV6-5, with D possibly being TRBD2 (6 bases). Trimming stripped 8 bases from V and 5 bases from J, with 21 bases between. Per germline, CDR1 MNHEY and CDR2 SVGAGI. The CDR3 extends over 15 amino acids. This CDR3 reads CASGRSGFASETQYF. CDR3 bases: TGTGCCAGCGGGAGGAGCGGGTTTGCTTCGGAGACCCAGTACTTC.

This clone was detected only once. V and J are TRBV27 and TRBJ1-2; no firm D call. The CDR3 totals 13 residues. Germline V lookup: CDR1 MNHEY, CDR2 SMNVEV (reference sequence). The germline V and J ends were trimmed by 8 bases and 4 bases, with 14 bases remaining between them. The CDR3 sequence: CASFLMGSYGYTF. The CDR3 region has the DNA TGTGCCAGCTTCCTTATGGGCAGCTATGGCTACACCTTC.

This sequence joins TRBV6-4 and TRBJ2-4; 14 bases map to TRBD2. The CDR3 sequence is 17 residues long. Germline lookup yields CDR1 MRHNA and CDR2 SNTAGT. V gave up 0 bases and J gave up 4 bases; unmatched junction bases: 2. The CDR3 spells CASSDSGLAGGKNIQYF. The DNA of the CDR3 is TGTGCCAGCAGTGACTCCGGACTAGCGGGAGGTAAAAACATTCAGTACTTC.

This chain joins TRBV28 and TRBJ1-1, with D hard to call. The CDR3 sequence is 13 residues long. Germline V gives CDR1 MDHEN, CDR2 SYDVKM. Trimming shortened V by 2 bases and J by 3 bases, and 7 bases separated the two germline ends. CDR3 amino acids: CASSLMEDTEAFF. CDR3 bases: TGTGCCAGCAGTTTAATGGAGGACACTGAAGCTTTCTTT.

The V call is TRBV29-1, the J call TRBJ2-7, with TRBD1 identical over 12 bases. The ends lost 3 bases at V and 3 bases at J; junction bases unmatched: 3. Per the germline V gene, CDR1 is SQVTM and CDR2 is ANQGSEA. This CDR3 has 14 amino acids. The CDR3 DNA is TGCAGCGTTGATGGGACAGGGGGCAGCTACGAGCAGTACTTC. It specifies CSVDGTGGSYEQYF.